The rows below give T cell receptor beta chains drawn from one sample of a study of T cell repertoires in cytomegalovirus infection. TCRdb reprocessed the reads with MiXCR, giving one entry per CDR3 protein. The sample yields about 300,000 distinct CDR3 sequences, about 9.1% seen once. Sequenced input: PBMCs. The receptors derive from a human donor in good health (CMV status not recorded). Some clones in this sample may be carry-over from other donors' samples. CDR3s include the opening cysteine and the closing phenylalanine or tryptophan. Fields, in order: V gene, D gene, J gene, clone size, CDR3 DNA, CDR3 protein. The D gene is left open where the match is weak. Some rows mark clone size as missing; the rest say once, few, many or name a class of expanded clone.

V: TRBV19
D: .
J: TRBJ2-4
size: many
DNA: TGTGCCAGTAGTATGTCAAGGGAAAACATTCAGTACTTC
CDR3: CASSMSRENIQYF

V: TRBV12-3/TRBV12-4
D: .
J: TRBJ2-1
size: many
DNA: TGTGCCAGCAAAACCCGATCCTACAATGAGCAGTTCTTC
CDR3: CASKTRSYNEQFF

V: TRBV9
D: .
J: TRBJ2-2
size: .
DNA: TGTGCCAGCAGCACGACAGGAAGTCGGACCGGGGAGCTGTTTTTT
CDR3: CASSTTGSRTGELFF

V: TRBV4-1
D: .
J: TRBJ2-4
size: many
DNA: TGCGCCAGCAGCCACAGATCCGAGGGAAGGAACATTCAGTACTTC
CDR3: CASSHRSEGRNIQYF

V: TRBV25-1
D: .
J: TRBJ1-1
size: many
DNA: TGTGCCAGCACCCTGCGGGGTTTCGGCACTGAAGCTTTCTTT
CDR3: CASTLRGFGTEAFF

V: TRBV7-9
D: .
J: TRBJ2-2
size: many
DNA: TGTGCCAGCAGCTTATTTAACACCGGGGAGCTGTTTTTT
CDR3: CASSLFNTGELFF

V: TRBV28
D: .
J: TRBJ2-1
size: many
DNA: TGTGCCAGCAGGGGGGCTAGCGGCCAAGACAATGAGCAGTTCTTC
CDR3: CASRGASGQDNEQFF

V: TRBV20-1
D: .
J: TRBJ2-3
size: .
DNA: TGCAGTGTAGAGTGGCGGGAATATCTACGGAGGCAGTATTTT
CDR3: CSVEWREYLRRQYF

V: TRBV11-3
D: .
J: TRBJ2-5
size: many
DNA: TGTGCCAGCAGCCCCAGGACCGGACCGGAGACCCAGTACTTC
CDR3: CASSPRTGPETQYF

V: TRBV6-5
D: .
J: TRBJ2-7
size: many
DNA: TGTGCCAGCAGTTCCCCCTACGGAGGCGCGACCTACGAGCAGTACTTC
CDR3: CASSSPYGGATYEQYF

V: TRBV7-8
D: .
J: TRBJ2-4
size: many
DNA: TGTGCCAGCAGCTTCAGGACCCCAAACATTCAGTACTTC
CDR3: CASSFRTPNIQYF

V: TRBV7-9
D: .
J: TRBJ1-1
size: .
DNA: TGTGCCAGCAGCTTTACCCGGGAGGTCACTGAAGCTTTCTTT
CDR3: CASSFTREVTEAFF

V: TRBV11-1
D: .
J: TRBJ2-3
size: many
DNA: TGTGCCAGCAGCTTATTTCTCTTGGGCAGGGACACAGATACGCAGTATTTT
CDR3: CASSLFLLGRDTDTQYF

V: TRBV15
D: TRBD2
J: TRBJ2-7
size: few
DNA: TGTGCCACCAGGCCGGGACTAGGAAAACCCTACGAGCAGTACTTC
CDR3: CATRPGLGKPYEQYF

V: TRBV6-2/TRBV6-3
D: .
J: TRBJ2-1
size: many
DNA: TGTGCCAGCAGTTACTCTAAGCGGCAGCGGGCATACAATGAGCAGTTCTTC
CDR3: CASSYSKRQRAYNEQFF

V: TRBV6-2/TRBV6-3
D: .
J: TRBJ1-2
size: many
DNA: TGTGCCAGCAGTTACTCGGCAGGGGTCGGCTATGGCTACACCTTC
CDR3: CASSYSAGVGYGYTF

V: TRBV7-8
D: .
J: TRBJ1-5
size: many
DNA: TGTGCCAGCAGCTTAGACGCAGGGCAAGGTCAGCCCCAGCATTTT
CDR3: CASSLDAGQGQPQHF

V: TRBV29-1
D: .
J: TRBJ1-1
size: few
DNA: TGCAGCGTTGAAGTGAACACTGAAGCTTTCTTT
CDR3: CSVEVNTEAFF

V: TRBV10-3
D: TRBD1
J: TRBJ2-1
size: .
DNA: TGTGCCATCAGTGAGGACAGGGAAAATGAGCAGTTCTTC
CDR3: CAISEDRENEQFF

V: TRBV29-1
D: TRBD1
J: TRBJ1-2
size: few
DNA: TGCAGCGTTGTTACCACAGGGGCCTATGGCTACACCTTC
CDR3: CSVVTTGAYGYTF

V: TRBV9
D: .
J: TRBJ2-1
size: .
DNA: TGTGCCAGCAGCGTAGTGGGTTCTTCGTACAATGAGCAGTTCTTC
CDR3: CASSVVGSSYNEQFF

V: TRBV28
D: .
J: TRBJ2-2
size: many
DNA: TGTGCCAGCAGCCCCCGCGGGGGCGACACCGGGGAGCTGTTTTTT
CDR3: CASSPRGGDTGELFF

V: TRBV14
D: TRBD1
J: TRBJ1-1
size: .
DNA: TGTGCCAGCAGCCAAAACAGGGGGCCTGACACTGAAGCTTTCTTT
CDR3: CASSQNRGPDTEAFF

V: TRBV12-3/TRBV12-4
D: .
J: TRBJ2-7
size: many
DNA: TGTGCCAGCAGCCCCAGTGGAGGGGGGGCGAAGGAGCAGTACTTC
CDR3: CASSPSGGGAKEQYF

V: TRBV7-9
D: TRBD1
J: TRBJ1-1
size: many
DNA: TGTGCCAGCAGCCTTGAAGACAGGGGCAGGACTGAAGCTTTCTTT
CDR3: CASSLEDRGRTEAFF

V: TRBV7-2
D: .
J: TRBJ1-2
size: many
DNA: TGTGCCAGCAGCTCGGGGAGACAGGCCAACTATGGCTACACCTTC
CDR3: CASSSGRQANYGYTF

V: TRBV12-3/TRBV12-4
D: .
J: TRBJ1-2
size: many
DNA: TGTGCCAGCAGTTTAAGACGTCACTATGGCTACACCTTC
CDR3: CASSLRRHYGYTF

V: TRBV29-1
D: TRBD1
J: TRBJ2-4
size: many
DNA: TGCAGCGTAGTTTGGGACAGATTAGCCAAAAACATTCAGTACTTC
CDR3: CSVVWDRLAKNIQYF

V: TRBV19
D: .
J: TRBJ1-5
size: .
DNA: TGTGCCAACCACGGGACGGCGAATCAGCCCCAGCATTTT
CDR3: CANHGTANQPQHF

V: TRBV6-1
D: TRBD1
J: TRBJ1-5
size: many
DNA: TGTGCCAGTTCAGAGACAGGGGCCCATCAGCCCCAGCATTTT
CDR3: CASSETGAHQPQHF